Listed here are 14 T cell receptor beta chains from one sample, sequenced in a study of Ad26.COV2.S vaccination and SARS-CoV-2 variants. The treatment: around 19 received Ad26.COV2.S at low or high dose, single or two shots; about 5 received placebo; per-sample allocation not given. Vaccine and placebo recipients were sampled on day 63 after the first injection. The data were produced by immunoSEQ multiplex PCR, yet TCRdb's version contains in-frame clones alone and is incomplete. This table holds 400,000 to 450,000 clones, about 90% found once. The specimen comprised peripheral blood, sampled in a trial of Ad26.COV2.S vaccine versus placebo. Receptors originate from a person between 18 and 65 years old who received the Ad26.COV2.S COVID-19 vaccine or a placebo.

The rearrangement joins TRBV4-3 to TRBJ1-2; D is perhaps TRBD1 (5 bases). V was cut by 4 bases and J by 2 bases, with 23 bases left in between. The germline CDR1 and CDR2 sequences are LGHNA and YSLEER. The CDR3 sequence is 18 residues long. CDR3 DNA sequence: TGCGCCAGCAGCCTCGACGGCAGGAGGGACCTACTAAACTATGGCTACACCTTC. This gives the protein CASSLDGRRDLLNYGYTF.

V gene TRBV19 combines with J gene TRBJ2-5; D gene unclear. CDR1 and CDR2 from the germline V gene are LNHDA and SQIVND (reference sequence). V was shortened by 7 bases and J by 3 bases, with 9 bases between the two germline ends. The CDR3 covers 12 residues. Written as DNA, the CDR3 is TGTGCCAGTATCCGGCCGGAAGAGACCCAGTACTTC. Its translation is CASIRPEETQYF.

The V gene is TRBV6-5, the J gene TRBJ2-2, with 9 bases identical to TRBD2. V was clipped by 5 bases and J by 2 bases; unmatched bases: 3. The CDR3 consists of 15 residues. The germline V gene encodes CDR1 MNHEY and CDR2 SVGAGI. CDR3 nucleotides: TGTGCCAGCAGTATTAGCGGGGGAAACACCGGGGAGCTGTTTTTT. As protein: CASSISGGNTGELFF.

This clone is a singleton in its sample. The J gene is TRBJ1-6, the V gene TRBV28; D possibly corresponds to TRBD1 (6 bases). Trimming removed 8 bases from V and 0 bases from J, with 14 bases in between. This CDR3 spans 16 amino acids. CDR1 MDHEN and CDR2 SYDVKM come from the germline V gene. The CDR3 bases are TGTGCCAGCTATTACAGGGAGAGCTCCTATAATTCACCCCTCCACTTT. Its protein is CASYYRESSYNSPLHF.

The chain joins TRBV28 to TRBJ1-5; tentative D call: TRBD1 (5 bases). The CDR3 totals 15 residues. V lost 3 bases and J lost 2, with 11 bases in between. Germline assignment: CDR1 MDHEN and CDR2 SYDVKM. The CDR3: CASSFPGTGNQPQHF. In nucleotides, the CDR3 is TGTGCCAGCAGTTTTCCGGGGACGGGCAATCAGCCCCAGCATTTT.

The chain carries TRBV6-5 and TRBJ1-2, with D tentatively TRBD1 (5 bases). CDR1 is MNHEY and CDR2 is SVGAGI in the germline V gene. Trimming took off 7 bases at V and 4 bases at J, with 13 bases between the two ends. The CDR3 consists of 13 residues. The CDR3 here is CASTPMGRYGYTF. The CDR3 DNA follows: TGTGCCAGCACCCCGATGGGGCGCTATGGCTACACCTTC.

The J gene is TRBJ1-5, the V gene TRBV4-1; tentative D call: TRBD1 (6 bases). With 5 bases removed from V and 1 base from J, the gap between germline ends came to 12 bases. Germline V gene sequence: CDR1 MGHRA, CDR2 YSYEKL. The CDR3 is made up of 15 amino acids. The CDR3 DNA reads as TGCGCCAGCAGCGTACAGGGATTAAGCAATCAGCCCCAGCATTTT. Amino acid sequence: CASSVQGLSNQPQHF.

This chain connects TRBV30 to TRBJ1-4; TRBD1 might be the D (6 bases). The germline V gene has CDR1 GTSNPN and CDR2 SVGIG (reference sequence). V was trimmed by 5 bases and J by 4 bases, leaving 11 bases between them. The CDR3 extends over 13 amino acids. CDR3 nucleotides: TGTGCCTGGCTAGGACAGCATAATGAAAAACTGTTTTTT. Amino acid sequence: CAWLGQHNEKLFF.

The V gene is TRBV19, the J gene TRBJ1-6; weak D call: TRBD1 (6 bases). Trimming took 0 bases from V and 6 from J, leaving 12 bases between them. The CDR3 is made up of 16 amino acids. Germline V gives CDR1 LNHDA, CDR2 SQIVND (reference sequence). The chain's CDR3 is CASSIDSGQTNSPLHF. The CDR3 DNA reads TGTGCCAGTAGTATAGATTCGGGACAAACTAATTCACCCCTCCACTTT.

This sequence joins TRBV6-2 or TRBV6-3 and TRBJ2-7; the D is unclear. The ends were cut back, 2 bases at V and 2 bases at J, with 7 bases in the middle. The CDR3 has 13 amino acids. Germline V gene lookup returns CDR1 MNHEY and CDR2 SVGEGT. The CDR3 loop reads CASSYVLAYEQYF. CDR3 nucleotide sequence: TGTGCCAGCAGTTACGTCCTAGCCTACGAGCAGTACTTC.

This sequence joins TRBV30 and TRBJ1-6, with D maybe TRBD1 (6 bases). The length of the CDR3 is 14 residues. In germline, CDR1 is GTSNPN, CDR2 SVGIG (reference sequence). V lost 3 bases and J lost 7, with 13 bases in between. The CDR3 is CAWRGQGINSPLHF. The CDR3 nucleotides read TGTGCCTGGAGGGGTCAGGGGATCAATTCACCCCTCCACTTT.

The chain carries TRBV5-8 and TRBJ2-5, with D maybe TRBD1 (5 bases). Germline V CDR1 and CDR2: SGHTS, YDEGEE. V lost 6 bases and J lost 1, with 16 bases in between. This CDR3 is built from 15 residues. As DNA, the CDR3 is TGTGCCAGCACTATGGAGCTGGGGCCCCAAGAGACCCAGTACTTC. Its protein product is CASTMELGPQETQYF. Complete variable domain (other parts from reference TRBV5-8 and TRBJ2-5): EAGVTQSPTHLIKTRGQQATLRCSPISGHTSVYWYQQALGLGLQFLLWYDEGEERNRGNFPPRFSGRQFPNYSSELNVNALELEDSALYLCASTMELGPQETQYFGPGTRLLVL.

This chain links TRBV23-1 with TRBJ2-3; TRBD1 might be the D (6 bases). TRBV23-1 is identified as an open reading frame with a role that is uncertain. The length of the CDR3 is 16 residues. Trimming cost V 4 bases and J 0 bases, with 14 bases left between them. CDR3 region: CASSPRTETSTDTQYF. The CDR3 nucleotides read TGCGCCAGCAGTCCCCGGACAGAAACTAGCACAGATACGCAGTATTTT.

J is TRBJ2-1 and V is TRBV5-8; TRBD1 aligns across 7 bases. Germline V CDR1 and CDR2: SGHTS, YDEGEE. The CDR3 loop spans 15 amino acids. V was pared by 3 bases and J by 4 bases, with 7 bases of the junction left unmatched. Here the CDR3 DNA reads TGTGCCAGCAGCTGGGGTGGGACAGTGTACAATGAGCAGTTCTTC. It encodes CASSWGGTVYNEQFF.